This T cell receptor beta chain is drawn from a study of shared clonotypes between healthy human individuals. Study findings and constraints: Donor clonotype sharing was expected to depend on sequencing depth. The low donor count limited represented genetic and exposure-history diversity. As a rule, naive subsets had a larger estimated richness than memory subsets.

Naive CD8 cells lacked CD45RO, underwent positive selection for CCR7 and left out terminally differentiated effector memory CD45RA+ cells. The CDR3 loop spans 15 amino acids. V was clipped by 4 bases and J by 3 bases; unmatched bases: 7. The germline V gene has CDR1 KGHSH and CDR2 LQKENI. Details on this clone: Its specificity is unknown.

Sequencing was performed with immunoSEQ multiplex PCR; in TCRdb, only in-frame clones are kept and a portion is missing. The sample lists about 1.9 million clones, approximately 92% occurring once. The chain links TRBV18 to TRBJ1-2; TRBD1 matches 8 bases. The receptor was isolated from a man aged 18-30 years in good health. Some clones in this sample may be carry-over from other donors' samples. Source material: naive CD8+ T cells from PBMCs. CDR3 region: CASSLLTGEDYGYTF. In nucleotides, the CDR3 is TGTGCCAGCTCACTCCTGACAGGGGAGGACTATGGCTACACCTTC.